The entry below gives a single T cell receptor (beta chain) sequence along with its context. Its antigen is currently unknown. These data belong to a study of lymphopenia after photon versus proton radiotherapy. CDR1 is SGHVS and CDR2 is FNYEAQ in the germline V gene. This CDR3 has 16 amino acids. The V end lost 1 base, the J end lost 2 bases, and 15 bases lay between the germline ends. Some clones are missing from TCRdb's copy, which holds only in-frame ones; the method was immunoSEQ multiplex PCR. The table lists 150,000 to 200,000 clones, approximately 91% of them singletons, with approximately 4.7% in the top ten. General study points: After lymphocyte nadir, photon-treated repertoires showed oligoclonal expansion, especially CD8+ Temra. Relative stability marked proton patients; photon patients lost diversity and naive cells. A bigger post-nadir fall in TCR diversity correlated inversely with survival time in deceased patients.

This sample comprised peripheral blood, obtained from a patient treated with photon-based radiotherapy. The chain links TRBV7-6 to TRBJ2-7, with D perhaps matching TRBD1 (7 bases). This clonotype was obtained from a man in his fifties or sixties with gastric cancer. The CDR3 sequence: CASSLGQGGSPYEQYF. The CDR3 nucleotides are TGTGCCAGCAGCTTAGGGCAGGGGGGAAGCCCCTACGAGCAGTACTTC.